This T cell receptor beta chain originates from a study of blood T cell repertoires in COVID-19. Across the whole study: PBMCs, B-cell-depleted T cells, or T cells were the source of the cDNA or gDNA that made up the material.

Germline CDR1 reads LNHNV; CDR2 reads YYDKDF (reference sequence). The CDR3 consists of 18 residues. After removal of 5 bases from V and 0 bases from J, the junction contained 7 bases not matched to a gene. Repertoires were generated with immunoSEQ multiplex PCR, while TCRdb's copy carries only in-frame clones and drops some. The sample records about 230,000 clones, 85% to 90% being singletons. Material for sequencing was PBMCs or T cells enriched from blood (not recorded which). This chain links TRBV15 with TRBJ2-5; 15 bases map to TRBD2. The sequence was collected from a woman aged 45-65 years in a cohort exposed to, infected with or recovered from COVID-19 (not recorded which). The CDR3 DNA is TGTGCCACCAGCGGAGGACTAGCGGGGGGGACGTACCAAGAGACCCAGTACTTC. Amino acids: CATSGGLAGGTYQETQYF.